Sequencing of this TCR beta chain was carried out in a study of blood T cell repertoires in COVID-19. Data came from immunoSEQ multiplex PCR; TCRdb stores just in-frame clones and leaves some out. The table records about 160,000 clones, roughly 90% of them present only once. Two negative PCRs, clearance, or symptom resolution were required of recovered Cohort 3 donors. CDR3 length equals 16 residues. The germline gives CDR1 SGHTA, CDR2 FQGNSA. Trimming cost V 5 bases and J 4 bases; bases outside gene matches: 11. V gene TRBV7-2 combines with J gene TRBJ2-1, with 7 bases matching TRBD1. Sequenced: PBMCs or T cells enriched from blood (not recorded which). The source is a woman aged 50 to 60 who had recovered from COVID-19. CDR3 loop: CASSPDPGQIYNEQFF. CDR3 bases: TGTGCCAGCAGCCCCGATCCGGGACAGATATACAATGAGCAGTTCTTC.